The 3 T cell receptor beta chains below come from one sample, sequenced in a study of TIL therapy for anti-PD-1-resistant metastatic lung cancer. Sequencing used immunoSEQ v3. The table came from immunoSEQ multiplex PCR; TCRdb's copy has only in-frame clones and leaves some out. The profile shows approximately 22,000 clones, over 70% of them singletons. The time point: pre-treatment sample, taken before nivolumab and TIL therapy. This specimen was blood, taken at baseline. The receptors here all came from a person aged 25 to 85 with non-small cell lung cancer.

This clone was observed a handful of times. The V and J genes are TRBV19 and TRBJ2-1, with D unclear. With 4 bases removed from V and 8 bases from J, the gap between germline ends came to 6 bases. CDR1 is LNHDA, CDR2 SQIVND, per germline (reference sequence). This CDR3 is 11 amino acids long. This CDR3 reads CASSRKDEQFF. The DNA for the CDR3 is TGTGCCAGTAGTAGGAAGGATGAGCAGTTCTTC.

This clone was found a few times. V and J are TRBV18 and TRBJ1-5; D ambiguous. Trimming stripped 3 bases from V and 2 bases from J, with 8 bases between. The CDR3 is 14 residues long. CDR1 and CDR2 from the germline V gene are KGHSH and LQKENI. The CDR3 DNA is TGTGCCAGCTCACCTTTAGGAGGCAATCAGCCCCAGCATTTT. Translating it yields CASSPLGGNQPQHF.

This chain connects TRBV14 to TRBJ2-1; D may be TRBD1 (5 bases). This CDR3 comprises 14 residues. Deletions cut 4 bases from V and 3 bases from J, with 10 bases between. The germline V gene has CDR1 SGHDN and CDR2 FVKESK. CDR3 sequence: CASSPQGDYNEQFF. The CDR3 bases are TGTGCCAGCAGCCCTCAAGGGGACTACAATGAGCAGTTCTTC. Using reference TRBV14 and TRBJ2-1 for the parts outside the CDR3, the full variable domain is EAGVTQFPSHSVIEKGQTVTLRCDPISGHDNLYWYRRVMGKEIKFLLHFVKESKQDESGMPNNRFLAERTGGTYSTLKVQPAELEDSGVYFCASSPQGDYNEQFFGPGTRLTVL.